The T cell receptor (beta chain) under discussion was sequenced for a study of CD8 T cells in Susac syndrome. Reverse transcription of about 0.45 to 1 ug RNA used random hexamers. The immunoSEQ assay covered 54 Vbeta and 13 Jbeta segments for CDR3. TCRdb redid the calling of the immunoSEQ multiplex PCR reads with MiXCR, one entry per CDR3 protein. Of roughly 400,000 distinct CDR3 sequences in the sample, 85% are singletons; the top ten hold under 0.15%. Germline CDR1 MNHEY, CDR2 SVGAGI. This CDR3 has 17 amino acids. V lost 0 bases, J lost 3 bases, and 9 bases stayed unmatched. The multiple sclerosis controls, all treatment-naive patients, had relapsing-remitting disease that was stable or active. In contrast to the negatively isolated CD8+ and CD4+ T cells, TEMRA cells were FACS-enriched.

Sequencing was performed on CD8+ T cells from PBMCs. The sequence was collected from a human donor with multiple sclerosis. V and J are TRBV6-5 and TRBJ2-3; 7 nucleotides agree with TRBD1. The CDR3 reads CASSYSTRQGMTDTQYF. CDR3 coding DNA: TGTGCCAGCAGTTACTCGACTCGACAGGGTATGACAGATACGCAGTATTTT.